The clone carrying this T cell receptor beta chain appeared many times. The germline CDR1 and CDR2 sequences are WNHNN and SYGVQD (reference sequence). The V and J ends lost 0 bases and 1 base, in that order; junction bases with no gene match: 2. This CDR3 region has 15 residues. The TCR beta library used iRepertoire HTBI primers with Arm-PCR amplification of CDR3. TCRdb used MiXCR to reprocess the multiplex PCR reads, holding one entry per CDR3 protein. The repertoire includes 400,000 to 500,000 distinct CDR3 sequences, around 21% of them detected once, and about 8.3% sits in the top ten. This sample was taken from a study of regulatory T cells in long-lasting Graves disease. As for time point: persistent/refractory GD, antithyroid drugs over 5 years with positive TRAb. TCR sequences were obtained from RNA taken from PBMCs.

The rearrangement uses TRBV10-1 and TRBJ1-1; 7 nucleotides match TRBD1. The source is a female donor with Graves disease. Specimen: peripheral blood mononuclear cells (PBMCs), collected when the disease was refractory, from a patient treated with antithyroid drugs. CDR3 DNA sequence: TGCGCCAGCAGTGAGTCGGGACAGAGGAACACTGAAGCTTTCTTT. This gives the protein CASSESGQRNTEAFF.